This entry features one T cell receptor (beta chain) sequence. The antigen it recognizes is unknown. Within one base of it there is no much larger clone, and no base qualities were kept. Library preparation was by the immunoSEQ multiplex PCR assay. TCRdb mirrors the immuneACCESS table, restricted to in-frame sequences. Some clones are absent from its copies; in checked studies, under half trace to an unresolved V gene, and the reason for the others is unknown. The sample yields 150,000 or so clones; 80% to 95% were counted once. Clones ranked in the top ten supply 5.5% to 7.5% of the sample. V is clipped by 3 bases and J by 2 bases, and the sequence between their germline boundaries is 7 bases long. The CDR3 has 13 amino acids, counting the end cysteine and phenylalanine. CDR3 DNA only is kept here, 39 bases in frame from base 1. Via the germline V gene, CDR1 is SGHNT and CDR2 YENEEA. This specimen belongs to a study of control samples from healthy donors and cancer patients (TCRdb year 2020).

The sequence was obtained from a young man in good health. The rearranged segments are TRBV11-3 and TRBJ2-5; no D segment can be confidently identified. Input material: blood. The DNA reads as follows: TGTGCCAGCAGCTTCCACAATCAAGAGACCCAGTACTTC. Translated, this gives CASSFHNQETQYF.